This T cell receptor (beta chain) was sequenced for a study of T cell repertoires in cytomegalovirus infection. Overall study context: Public TCR beta signatures provided an indication of both CMV infection and a matching HLA type.

A single record per CDR3 protein comes from TCRdb applying MiXCR to the reads. Of about 52,000 distinct CDR3 sequences in the sample, roughly a fifth were seen once. This clonotype has more than one count but fewer than ten. Its antigen remains unknown. CDR3 length: 14 residues. Trimming shortened V by 6 bases and J by 1 base, and 12 bases separated the two germline ends. Germline values: CDR1 SNHLY, CDR2 FYNNEI. The receptor's source is a human donor in good health (CMV status not recorded). Some clones in this sample may be carry-over from other donors' samples. This specimen was CD8+ T cells from cultured PBMCs, taken from culture after CMV antigen stimulation. This rearrangement joins TRBV2 to TRBJ2-5; weak D call: TRBD1 (5 bases). CDR3 sequence (DNA): TGTGCCAGCAGGGTTGACAGTTTCCAAGAGACCCAGTACTTC. This gives the protein CASRVDSFQETQYF.